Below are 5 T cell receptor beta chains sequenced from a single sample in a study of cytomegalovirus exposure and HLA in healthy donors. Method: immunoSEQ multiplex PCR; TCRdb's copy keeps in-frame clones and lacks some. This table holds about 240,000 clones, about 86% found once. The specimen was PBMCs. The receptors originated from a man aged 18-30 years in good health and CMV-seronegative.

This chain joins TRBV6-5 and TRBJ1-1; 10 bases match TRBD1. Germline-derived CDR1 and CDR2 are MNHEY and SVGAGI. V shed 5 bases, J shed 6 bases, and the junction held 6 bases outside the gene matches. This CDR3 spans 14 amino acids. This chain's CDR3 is CASSHGTGVAEAFF. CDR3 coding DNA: TGTGCCAGCAGTCACGGGACAGGGGTCGCTGAAGCTTTCTTT.

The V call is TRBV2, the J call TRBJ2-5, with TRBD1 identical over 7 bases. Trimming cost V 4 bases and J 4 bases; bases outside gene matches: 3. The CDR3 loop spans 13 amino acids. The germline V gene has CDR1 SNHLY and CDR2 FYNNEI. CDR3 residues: CASSGYRGETQYF. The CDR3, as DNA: TGTGCCAGCAGTGGGTACAGGGGAGAGACCCAGTACTTC.

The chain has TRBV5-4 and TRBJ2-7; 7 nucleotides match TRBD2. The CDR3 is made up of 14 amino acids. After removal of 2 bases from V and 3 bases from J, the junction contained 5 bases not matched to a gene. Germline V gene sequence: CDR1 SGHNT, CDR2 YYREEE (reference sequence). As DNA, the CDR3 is TGTGCCAGCAGCTTATCCAGCGGGAACTACGAGCAGTACTTC. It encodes CASSLSSGNYEQYF.

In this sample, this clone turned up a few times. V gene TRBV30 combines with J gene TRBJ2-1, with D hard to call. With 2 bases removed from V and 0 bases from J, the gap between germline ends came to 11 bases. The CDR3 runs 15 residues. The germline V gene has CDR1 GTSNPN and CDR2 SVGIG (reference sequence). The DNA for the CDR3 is TGTGCCTGGAGTCAGGTGCCGCCCTCCTACAATGAGCAGTTCTTC. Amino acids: CAWSQVPPSYNEQFF. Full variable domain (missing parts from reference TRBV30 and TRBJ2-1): SQTIHQWPATLVQPVGSPLSLECTVEGTSNPNLYWYRQAAGRGLQLLFYSVGIGQISSEVPQNLSASRPQDRQFILSSKKLLLSDSGFYLCAWSQVPPSYNEQFFGPGTRLTVL.

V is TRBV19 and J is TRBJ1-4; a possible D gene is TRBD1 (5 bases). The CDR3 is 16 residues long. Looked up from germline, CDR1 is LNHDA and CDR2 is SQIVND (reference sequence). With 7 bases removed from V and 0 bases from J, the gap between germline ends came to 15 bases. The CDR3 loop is CASKKGAIATNEKLFF. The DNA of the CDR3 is TGTGCCAGTAAAAAAGGGGCCATTGCAACTAATGAAAAACTGTTTTTT.